This TCR beta chain was observed in a study of T cells after posttransplantation cyclophosphamide (dated by TCRdb to 2016 to 2017). Study-wide context: Using TRB sequencing, the study followed how the T cell repertoire rebuilt after myeloablative bone marrow transplantation with posttransplantation cyclophosphamide given as GVHD prophylaxis. Because TRA and TRB clonality correlated tightly in roughly nine samples, later TCR analyses were limited to TRB. TRB sequencing was also done on up to about 3 additional blood samples from 2 to 5.2 years after transplant in 3 patients, and on pretransplant blood from several patients. Public TRB sequences were searched against a database of over 3,500 sequences associated with responses to pathogens, tumor antigens, self-antigens and alloantigens. Samples from approximately 37 PTCy-treated patients, along with samples from 15 to 20 of their related bone marrow donors, underwent antigen receptor sequencing. Blood from all 35 or so PTCy patients who had 1-year posttransplant specimens underwent TRB sequencing.

V lost 3 bases and J lost 7 bases; the stretch between them is 19 bases long. There are 17 amino acids in the CDR3, from cysteine to phenylalanine inclusive. Of all the DNA, just the CDR3 is kept, 51 bases in frame from base 1. CDR1 and CDR2, per the germline V gene (reference sequence), are SEHNR and FQNEAQ. To note about this clone: The clone's antigen remains unknown. No qualities accompany the bases; no much larger clone lies one base away.

Study-wide findings and limitations: Across 45 or so patients, recipient CMV seropositivity and CMV reactivation were highly associated with TRB clonality; PTCy diversity was similar to CNI/methotrexate controls. The TRB repertoires of T cells infiltrating skin or GI tract showed only limited overlap with the TRB repertoires of T cells in blood. Donor-recipient similarity was low at 1-2 months but rose over the first year, and later blood repertoires were often dominated by donor CD8+ memory clones.

Genomic DNA was used for TRB sequencing, which was performed with the immunoSEQ assay at survey resolution or with the hsTCRB kit. Per the original workflow: The immunoSEQ software handled the initial read processing, while the LymphoSeq R package was used for the repertoire analyses. Clonality was computed as 1 minus normalized Shannon entropy, and a Gini coefficient was also calculated for each TRB dataset. Phenotypes of unsorted samples were inferred by mapping TRB sequences from sorted subsets of the recipient or donor onto the same recipient's unsorted samples. Held by TCRdb, this immuneACCESS table contains in-frame sequences only and omits some clones. Under half of the omission traces to an unresolved V gene where checked; the cause of the rest is unknown. That table is the source of V, J and clone size, and D and trimming were worked out from the DNA. The sample table records 4,600 or so clones; 82% of these occur just once. Around 18% of the sample goes to the ten largest clones.

Taken with the paper, the label for treatment or condition translates to: high-dose cyclophosphamide on days +3 and +4 as single-agent GVHD prophylaxis. Busulfan and fludarabine conditioning, a related or unrelated marrow graft, and cyclophosphamide on days +3 and +4 were given to PTCy patients. The PTCy-treated patients were drawn from a prospective, multi-institutional clinical trial. Peripheral blood and bone marrow mononuclear cells were isolated by Ficoll-Hypaque density centrifugation and were cryopreserved. The specimen was PBMCs, collected 86 days after allogeneic stem cell transplant with posttransplant cyclophosphamide. The sequence was obtained from a male patient in his fifties or sixties who received an allogeneic stem cell transplant from an unrelated donor, was CMV-positive, and had acute GVHD only. A transplant means some T cells may be of graft donor rather than patient origin. This receptor chain uses TRBV7-9 and TRBJ1-6, with an unclear D gene assignment. The nucleotide sequence is TGTGCCAGCAGCTTCGATCGGCAGCCTAGCCCAAATTCACCCCTCCACTTT. It specifies CASSFDRQPSPNSPLHF. The CDR3, completed at both ends by the reference TRBV7-9 and TRBJ1-6 genes, gives the full variable domain DTGVSQNPRHKITKRGQNVTFRCDPISEHNRLYWYRQTLGQGPEFLTYFQNEAQLEKSRLLSDRFSAERPKGSFSTLEIQRTEQGDSAMYLCASSFDRQPSPNSPLHFGNGTRLTVT.